These 16 T cell receptor beta chains came from one sample sequenced in a study of Tregs in tolerant kidney transplant recipients (dated by TCRdb to the late 2010s). The time point label of this sample denotes: blood sample drawn before combined kidney and bone marrow transplant. No antigen has been identified for these receptors. To prepare the library, the immunoSEQ multiplex PCR assay was applied. Here the immuneACCESS table is served through TCRdb, limited to in-frame sequences with V and J called. Missing clones are a known gap in these copies; in checked studies unresolved V genes cover under half, and the rest lacks a known reason. The sample has around 9,800 clones on record, around 91% of them singletons. The ten largest clones represent roughly 6% of the sample. The source was Tregs from blood cultured with allogeneic cells, collected before the transplant. The receptors shown here come from a human patient who received a combined kidney and bone marrow transplant.

The chain combines TRBV5-4 with TRBJ2-1, with TRBD2 matching 9 bases. Germline CDR1 SGHNT, CDR2 YYREEE (reference sequence). The CDR3 length is 16 residues. V gave up 2 bases and J gave up 3 bases; unmatched junction bases: 6. CDR3 amino acids: CASSFNSGRIYNEQFF. CDR3 coding DNA: TGTGCCAGCAGCTTCAATAGCGGGAGAATCTACAATGAGCAGTTCTTC.

V is TRBV7-2 and J is TRBJ2-7; 9 nucleotides line up with TRBD1. V lost 5 bases to trimming and J lost 2 bases; unmatched junction nucleotides: 7. The germline CDR1 and CDR2 sequences are SGHTA and FQGNSA. This CDR3 is 15 amino acids long. This chain's CDR3 is CASSRDRAGTYEQYF. In nucleotides, the CDR3 is TGTGCCAGCAGCCGGGACAGGGCAGGGACCTACGAGCAGTACTTC.

V gene TRBV16 combines with J gene TRBJ1-1; the D gene is possibly TRBD1 (5 bases). V lost 1 base to trimming and J lost 4 bases, with 13 bases between them. The CDR3 contains 15 residues. Germline V gene sequence: CDR1 KGHSY, CDR2 FQNENV. The DNA of the CDR3 is TGTGCCAGCAGCCAATGGACCGGGGCAAGCACTGAAGCTTTCTTT. Residues: CASSQWTGASTEAFF.

On this clone itself: Within the sample, other DNA sequences also encode this same CDR3. The chain uses TRBV5-1 and TRBJ1-2, with D possibly matching TRBD1 (6 bases). Germline V gene data show CDR1 as SGHRS and CDR2 as YFSETQ. Between the trimmed V and J ends, which lost 1 base and 2 bases, there was a span of 12 bases. The CDR3 spans 15 residues. CDR3 DNA: TGCGCCAGCAGCTTGCGGGGGGGCGAAAACTATGGCTACACCTTC. This sequence encodes CASSLRGGENYGYTF. The whole variable domain, filled in from reference TRBV5-1 and TRBJ1-2, reads KAGVTQTPRYLIKTRGQQVTLSCSPISGHRSVSWYQQTPGQGLQFLFEYFSETQRNKGNFPGRFSGRQFSNSRSEMNVSTLELGDSALYLCASSLRGGENYGYTFGSGTRLTVV.

This clone occurred once. The gene calls are TRBV18 and TRBJ2-5, with 11 bases fitting TRBD2. CDR3 length: 16 amino acids. The junction had 3 bases not matched to a gene; V was cut back by 1 base and J by 2 bases. Germline CDR1 reads KGHSH; CDR2 reads LQKENI. This CDR3 is CASSPLAGGQQETQYF. In DNA form, the CDR3 reads TGTGCCAGCTCACCACTAGCGGGGGGGCAGCAAGAGACCCAGTACTTC.

The sample holds a few counts of this clone. The chain carries TRBV10-3 and TRBJ1-6, with D unclear. This CDR3 region has 14 residues. V lost 2 bases and J lost 7, with 9 bases in between. Germline V gene lookup returns CDR1 ENHRY and CDR2 SYGVKD. CDR3: CAISENSENSPLHF. In DNA, the CDR3 is TGTGCCATCAGTGAGAACAGTGAAAATTCACCCCTCCACTTT.

J is TRBJ2-1 and V is TRBV11-2, with 11 nucleotides matching TRBD2. Germline trimming cut 5 bases from V and 3 bases from J; bases unmatched to any gene: 3. Looked up from germline, CDR1 is SGHAT and CDR2 is FQNNGV. CDR3 length: 15 amino acids. The CDR3 DNA reads TGTGCCAGCAGCCCGACTAGCGGGGTCTACAATGAGCAGTTCTTC. Residues: CASSPTSGVYNEQFF.

This rearrangement joins TRBV29-1 to TRBJ2-7; TRBD2 matches at 7 bases. From germline, CDR1 is SQVTM and CDR2 ANQGSEA. V shed 3 bases, J shed 3 bases, and the junction held 14 bases outside the gene matches. The CDR3 is 16 amino acids. The chain's CDR3 is CSVDGGEGLHDYEQYF. The CDR3 nucleotides read TGCAGCGTTGATGGGGGGGAGGGACTACACGACTACGAGCAGTACTTC.

The chain links TRBV27 to TRBJ1-5; D remains ambiguous. The germline V gene has CDR1 MNHEY and CDR2 SMNVEV (reference sequence). The length of the CDR3 is 17 residues. Trimming left V 3 bases short and J 0 bases short, with 15 bases between. CDR3 nucleotide sequence: TGTGCCAGCAGTTTTCTCGATGAGGTCTATAGCAATCAGCCCCAGCATTTT. Amino acid sequence: CASSFLDEVYSNQPQHF.

The rearrangement links TRBV5-5 to TRBJ1-2; 9 bases match TRBD1. The CDR3 length is 13 residues. Germline CDR1 and CDR2: SGHKS and YYEKEE (reference sequence). The ends lost 4 bases at V and 7 bases at J; junction bases unmatched: 5. The CDR3 here is CASSLTGGGGYTF. The CDR3, as DNA: TGTGCCAGCAGCCTGACAGGGGGTGGTGGCTACACCTTC.

This clone has more than one count but fewer than ten. The V and J genes are TRBV30 and TRBJ2-3, with unresolved D. The CDR3 runs 11 residues. The V gene lost 3 bases and the J gene lost 5 bases, with 6 bases spanning the gap. Germline V gives CDR1 GTSNPN, CDR2 SVGIG (reference sequence). CDR3 in amino acids: CAWSAGDTQYF. For the CDR3, the DNA is TGTGCCTGGAGCGCTGGAGATACGCAGTATTTT. Using reference TRBV30 and TRBJ2-3 for the parts outside the CDR3, the full variable domain is SQTIHQWPATLVQPVGSPLSLECTVEGTSNPNLYWYRQAAGRGLQLLFYSVGIGQISSEVPQNLSASRPQDRQFILSSKKLLLSDSGFYLCAWSAGDTQYFGPGTRLTVL.

This rearrangement joins TRBV5-1 to TRBJ2-2; 8 nucleotides match TRBD1. CDR1 and CDR2 from the germline V gene are SGHRS and YFSETQ. There are 18 residues in the CDR3. Trimming took 4 bases from V and 3 from J; bases not matched to a gene: 14. The CDR3, as DNA: TGCGCCAGCAGCGGACGGACAGGGTTTATTACGGACACCGGGGAGCTGTTTTTT. Translated, it gives CASSGRTGFITDTGELFF. The whole variable domain, remainder taken from reference TRBV5-1 and TRBJ2-2, is KAGVTQTPRYLIKTRGQQVTLSCSPISGHRSVSWYQQTPGQGLQFLFEYFSETQRNKGNFPGRFSGRQFSNSRSEMNVSTLELGDSALYLCASSGRTGFITDTGELFFGEGSRLTVL.

The chain recombines TRBV7-9 with TRBJ1-2, with no clear D. Germline-derived CDR1 and CDR2 are SEHNR and FQNEAQ (reference sequence). The CDR3 has 12 residues. The V end was cut by 5 bases, the J end by 8 bases, with 12 bases between. CDR3 residues: CASSDFGRGYTF. CDR3 DNA: TGTGCCAGCAGCGACTTCGGGCGGGGCTACACCTTC.

The genes are TRBV30 and TRBJ1-2, with D possibly TRBD1 on 5 matching bases. CDR1 is GTSNPN and CDR2 is SVGIG in the germline V gene (reference sequence). The CDR3 loop spans 16 amino acids. With 2 bases removed from V and 0 bases from J, the gap between germline ends came to 16 bases. The CDR3 loop reads CAWSQGIGSPNYGYTF. For the CDR3, the DNA is TGTGCCTGGAGTCAGGGTATAGGGAGTCCTAACTATGGCTACACCTTC.

The chain combines TRBV19 with TRBJ1-1; 10 bases fit TRBD1. In germline, CDR1 is LNHDA, CDR2 SQIVND (reference sequence). The CDR3 length is 15 residues. V was clipped by 4 bases and J by 5 bases; unmatched bases: 7. The CDR3 spells CASSSRDRGRTEAFF. CDR3 sequence (DNA): TGTGCCAGTAGTAGCCGGGACAGGGGACGAACTGAAGCTTTCTTT.

The chain combines TRBV7-2 with TRBJ2-7; the match to TRBD2 covers 14 bases. Germline CDR1 reads SGHTA; CDR2 reads FQGNSA. This CDR3 contains 18 residues. V was pared by 4 bases and J by 7 bases, with 15 bases of the junction left unmatched. The CDR3 sequence is CASSSYLRLAGGPREQYF. The CDR3, as DNA: TGTGCCAGCAGCTCCTACCTCAGACTAGCGGGAGGGCCGCGAGAGCAGTACTTC.